What follows describes a single T cell receptor beta chain. The antigen it binds to is not known. Per-nucleotide qualities are absent, and no much larger clonotype sits a single base away. This record belongs to a study of lymphopenia after photon versus proton radiotherapy (dated by TCRdb to about 2019). Regarding the complete study: Photon and proton radiation therapy were compared by the study for their immunological effects in patients with gastrointestinal tumors who developed high-grade lymphopenia. The 20 patients in the cohort had gastrointestinal tumors, were treated with either photon or proton therapy, and subsequently developed lymphopenia. The study aimed to characterize how the two radiation modalities differ in their impact on the immune system. On the study overall, not on this receptor specifically: Across the cohort, a larger post-nadir drop in TCR diversity was inversely correlated with overall survival time among patients who died. Proton-treated patients stayed relatively stable during treatment, while photon-treated patients lost naive T cells and TCR diversity and gained effector/memory populations. The survival association was assessed only in patients who died, and the authors presented better survival with proton therapy as a possibility rather than a demonstrated result. After the lymphocyte count nadir, repertoires from photon-treated patients showed oligoclonal expansion, particularly of CD8+ Temra cells, and this expansion drove the decline in diversity.

The library was built by means of the immunoSEQ multiplex PCR assay. Alongside multiparametric flow cytometry, deep sequencing of rearranged TCR beta loci was used to profile the T cell repertoires. TCRdb re-hosts the immuneACCESS table, in-frame sequences only. Its copies lack some clones; in the studies checked, an unresolved V gene accounts for under half of them, and the cause for the rest is not known. Across this sample there are 67,000 or so clones, with around 87% seen only once. 11% of the sample lies in the top ten. Per the germline V gene, SGHTS is the CDR1 and YDEGEE is the CDR2. Counted from cysteine to phenylalanine, this CDR3 has 13 amino acids. The read is trimmed to its CDR3 DNA, 39 bases read in frame from base 1. V and J are truncated by 4 bases and 6 bases respectively, leaving an intervening sequence of 11 bases.

The receptor chain draws on TRBV5-8 and TRBJ2-1, with TRBD1 as a weak D call on 5 bases. This receptor was obtained from an older man with esophageal cancer. Sequencing was performed on peripheral blood, taken from a patient treated with proton-based radiotherapy. The CDR3 protein sequence reads: CASSRTLANEQFF. The nucleotide sequence reads as follows: TGTGCCAGCAGCCGGACACTTGCCAATGAGCAGTTCTTC.